The 23 T cell receptor beta chains presented below share a single source sample, sequenced in a study of Graves' ophthalmopathy and Graves' hyperthyroidism. The authors amplified TCR beta CDR3 regions, and they did so from RNA transcripts for repertoire sequencing. HTBI primers were employed in first-round RT-PCR, then a second-round multiplex PCR followed. TCRdb reprocessed the multiplex PCR reads with MiXCR, giving one entry per CDR3 protein. The sample gives around 400,000 distinct CDR3 sequences, around 21% of which show up once; around 3% is in the top ten. Material: peripheral blood. These receptors came from a woman in her late teens or twenties with stable Graves' hyperthyroidism.

The CDR3 DNA sequence: TGTGCCAGCTCATTGGGGACGTACATGTCCGAGCAGTACTTC. Protein sequence: CASSLGTYMSEQYF. The chain uses TRBV6-1 and TRBJ2-7; D possibly matches TRBD1 or TRBD2 (5 bases each). Trimming left V 8 bases short and J 6 bases short, with 20 bases between. Germline V gene data show CDR1 as MNHNS and CDR2 as SASEGT. The CDR3 is 14 residues long.

This clonotype was counted many times. The chain combines TRBV7-9 with TRBJ1-1; 8 bases are a match to TRBD1. This CDR3 is built from 15 residues. The trim removed 4 bases at V and 4 bases at J, leaving 8 bases unmatched. The germline V gene has CDR1 SEHNR and CDR2 FQNEAQ (reference sequence). The CDR3 DNA sequence: TGTGCCAGCAGCTATGACAGGGGCCGGGGCACTGAAGCTTTCTTT. Translation: CASSYDRGRGTEAFF. Full variable domain (remainder filled in from reference TRBV7-9 and TRBJ1-1): DTGVSQNPRHKITKRGQNVTFRCDPISEHNRLYWYRQTLGQGPEFLTYFQNEAQLEKSRLLSDRFSAERPKGSFSTLEIQRTEQGDSAMYLCASSYDRGRGTEAFFGQGTRLTVV.

This clonotype has a count of ten or more. V and J are TRBV6-1 and TRBJ1-5; D remains ambiguous. CDR3 size: 12 residues. Trimming stripped 9 bases from V and 7 bases from J, with 13 bases between. Germline-derived CDR1 and CDR2 are MNHNS and SASEGT. The CDR3 is CASRGFRQPQHF. The CDR3 DNA is TGTGCCAGTAGAGGGTTTCGGCAGCCCCAGCATTTT.

This clonotype was detected many times. The chain uses TRBV30 and TRBJ2-7; maybe TRBD2 (5 bases). Germline CDR1 and CDR2: GTSNPN and SVGIG (reference sequence). The CDR3 has 10 residues. V lost 5 bases to trimming and J lost 3 bases, with 5 bases between them. CDR3: CAWGLYEQYF. The CDR3 nucleotides read TGTGCCTGGGGACTCTACGAGCAGTACTTC.

The genes are TRBV2 and TRBJ2-2; D perhaps matches TRBD2 (6 bases). Germline lookup yields CDR1 SNHLY and CDR2 FYNNEI. Trimming took off 8 bases at V and 0 bases at J, with 16 bases between the two ends. The CDR3 has 16 residues. In nucleotides, the CDR3 is TGTGCCAGCCTACCGGGACTCTGGGCGAACACCGGGGAGCTGTTTTTT. Its protein is CASLPGLWANTGELFF.

This clonotype was seen ten or more times. The chain joins TRBV5-1 to TRBJ1-2; D is unresolved. This CDR3 spans 15 amino acids. V was trimmed by 1 base and J by 3 bases, leaving 13 bases between them. Germline lookup yields CDR1 SGHRS and CDR2 YFSETQ. The CDR3 reads CASSLSRPGYYGYTF. In DNA, the CDR3 is TGCGCCAGCAGCTTGAGTCGACCGGGCTACTATGGCTACACCTTC.

This clonotype has a count of ten or more. The chain joins TRBV18 to TRBJ1-5; the D gene is possibly TRBD1 (5 bases). The CDR3 is made up of 13 amino acids. Trimming shortened V by 6 bases and J by 4 bases, and 10 bases separated the two germline ends. Germline values: CDR1 KGHSH, CDR2 LQKENI. CDR3 sequence (DNA): TGTGCCAGCTCGACAGCGGGAAATCAGCCCCAGCATTTT. This codes for CASSTAGNQPQHF.

This clonotype has a count of ten or more. The chain combines TRBV7-2 with TRBJ2-7; TRBD1 or TRBD2 may be the D gene (5 bases each). The CDR3 runs to 12 residues. Trimming removed 4 bases at V and 6 bases at J, with 10 bases between. CDR1 and CDR2 (germline): SGHTA, FQGNSA. CDR3 loop: CASSYAGTEQYF. CDR3 DNA: TGTGCCAGCAGCTACGCCGGGACCGAGCAGTACTTC.

This clonotype was seen at least ten times. The rearrangement joins TRBV18 to TRBJ1-5; a weak D match, TRBD1 (5 bases). The CDR3 extends over 15 amino acids. CDR1 and CDR2 (germline): KGHSH, LQKENI. Between the trimmed V and J ends, which lost 1 base and 6 bases, there was a span of 13 bases. The CDR3 region has the DNA TGTGCCAGCTCACCACAGAGCAGGGCGGGTCAGCCCCAGCATTTT. Translated, it gives CASSPQSRAGQPQHF.

The table lists this clonotype with many counts. This chain joins TRBV5-1 and TRBJ2-7, with D perhaps given as TRBD1 or TRBD2 (5 bases each). Between the trimmed V and J ends, which lost 0 bases and 4 bases, there was a span of 17 bases. The germline V gene encodes CDR1 SGHRS and CDR2 YFSETQ. CDR3 length equals 16 residues. The CDR3 sequence is CASSLEGTNAGYEQYF. As DNA, the CDR3 is TGCGCCAGCAGCTTGGAAGGGACCAACGCCGGGTACGAGCAGTACTTC.

This clonotype has more than one count but fewer than ten. V is TRBV20-1 and J is TRBJ2-7; TRBD2 matches 8 bases. The germline V gene has CDR1 DFQATT and CDR2 SNEGSKA (reference sequence). With 6 bases clipped from V and 0 bases from J, the junction kept 7 bases outside the gene matches. The CDR3 spans 14 residues. The CDR3 DNA reads as TGCAGTGCAACCAGGACTAGCAGCTCCTACGAGCAGTACTTC. Encoded protein: CSATRTSSSYEQYF.

V usage is TRBV6-2 or TRBV6-3 and J usage is TRBJ1-1; D not resolved. Per germline, CDR1 MNHEY and CDR2 SVGEGT. The CDR3 has 13 amino acids. Trimming stripped 5 bases from V and 3 bases from J, with 10 bases between. The CDR3 DNA reads TGTGCCAGCAGTGTGGACCCGTACACTGAAGCTTTCTTT. Translated: CASSVDPYTEAFF.

This clonotype was detected many times. This rearrangement joins TRBV6-2 or TRBV6-3 to TRBJ2-5; TRBD1 might be the D (5 bases). Germline V gives CDR1 MNHEY, CDR2 SVGEGT. The CDR3 covers 14 residues. Trimming took off 6 bases at V and 3 bases at J, with 14 bases between the two ends. CDR3 in amino acids: CASRDPGHEETQYF. DNA of the CDR3: TGTGCCAGCAGAGACCCCGGACACGAAGAGACCCAGTACTTC.

In its sample, this clonotype was seen many times. V usage is TRBV29-1 and J usage is TRBJ2-5, with D perhaps being TRBD1 or TRBD2 (6 bases each). This CDR3 region has 13 residues. Germline V gene sequence: CDR1 SQVTM, CDR2 ANQGSEA. V was cut by 6 bases and J by 7 bases, with 18 bases left in between. Written as DNA, the CDR3 is TGCAGCGTGACGGGGGCAGGAGAGGGGACCCAGTACTTC. Residues: CSVTGAGEGTQYF.

This rearrangement joins TRBV11-3 to TRBJ1-1; 11 bases map to TRBD1. This CDR3 region has 14 residues. Germline CDR1 reads SGHNT; CDR2 reads YENEEA. The V segment lost 5 bases and the J segment 5 bases; nucleotides outside the gene matches: 4. This CDR3 reads CASSDRDRGTEAFF. In DNA, the CDR3 is TGTGCCAGCAGCGACCGGGACAGGGGGACTGAAGCTTTCTTT.

In its sample, this clonotype was seen a few times. The genes are TRBV6-2 or TRBV6-3 and TRBJ2-2; D not certain. The CDR3 runs 16 residues. Trimming shortened V by 2 bases and J by 0 bases, and 10 bases separated the two germline ends. CDR1 MNHEY and CDR2 SVGEGT come from the germline V gene. CDR3 coding DNA: TGTGCCAGCAGTTACGATGCTACCTCGAACACCGGGGAGCTGTTTTTT. Encoded protein: CASSYDATSNTGELFF.

This clonotype was seen repeatedly, ten times or more. The V gene is TRBV10-3, the J gene TRBJ2-5; the D call may be TRBD1 or TRBD2 (6 bases each). The CDR3 loop spans 14 amino acids. From germline, CDR1 is ENHRY and CDR2 SYGVKD. The ends were cut back, 6 bases at V and 2 bases at J, with 13 bases in the middle. The CDR3 DNA reads as TGTGCCATCAGCCCGGGGGACACACAAGAGACCCAGTACTTC. Amino acids: CAISPGDTQETQYF.

The table lists this clonotype with many counts. This chain uses TRBV20-1 with TRBJ2-5; possible D gene TRBD1, 6 bases. Germline loops: CDR1 DFQATT, CDR2 SNEGSKA (reference sequence). There are 14 residues in the CDR3. V was trimmed by 2 bases and J by 7 bases, leaving 17 bases between them. The CDR3 sequence is CSARLARGSGTQYF. As DNA, the CDR3 is TGCAGTGCTAGATTGGCCAGGGGTTCAGGGACCCAGTACTTC.

This clonotype appeared many times. This chain uses TRBV7-2 with TRBJ2-7; no clear D gene. This CDR3 spans 13 amino acids. CDR1 and CDR2 (germline): SGHTA, FQGNSA. The V end was cut by 2 bases, the J end by 4 bases, with 9 bases between. CDR3 region: CASSLLGRYEQYF. In DNA, the CDR3 is TGTGCCAGCAGCTTACTTGGGCGTTACGAGCAGTACTTC.

This clonotype came up many times. A much larger clone lies a single base off, so this may be a read error. The chain recombines TRBV2 with TRBJ1-5; weak D call: TRBD1 (5 bases). This CDR3 is 15 amino acids long. The germline V gene encodes CDR1 SNHLY and CDR2 FYNNEI. The CDR3 loop reads CASSGTTYSNQSQHF. As DNA, the CDR3 is TGTGCCAGCAGTGGGACAACTTATAGCAATCAGTCCCAGCATTTT.

This clonotype was detected many times. The genes are TRBV9 and TRBJ1-1; D is ambiguous. Germline CDR1 SGDLS, CDR2 YYNGEE. The germline V and J ends were trimmed by 3 bases and 6 bases, with 9 bases remaining between them. The CDR3 extends over 12 amino acids. As DNA, the CDR3 is TGTGCCAGCAGCGATAGGACTGCTGAAGCTTTCTTT. Protein: CASSDRTAEAFF. Full variable domain (missing parts from reference TRBV9 and TRBJ1-1): DSGVTQTPKHLITATGQRVTLRCSPRSGDLSVYWYQQSLDQGLQFLIQYYNGEERAKGNILERFSAQQFPDLHSELNLSSLELGDSALYFCASSDRTAEAFFGQGTRLTVV.

In its sample, this clonotype was seen many times. This chain uses TRBV20-1 with TRBJ2-5; possibly TRBD2 for D (6 bases). The V end was cut by 5 bases, the J end by 5 bases, with 12 bases between. Germline-derived CDR1 and CDR2 are DFQATT and SNEGSKA (reference sequence). The CDR3 has 12 amino acids. This chain's CDR3 is CSAGGLYETQYF. In DNA form, the CDR3 reads TGCAGTGCTGGGGGACTTTATGAGACCCAGTACTTC.

V is TRBV18 and J is TRBJ2-7; 7 nucleotides match TRBD1. CDR1 KGHSH and CDR2 LQKENI come from the germline V gene. V lost 3 bases to trimming and J lost 2 bases; unmatched junction nucleotides: 7. The CDR3 covers 15 residues. This chain's CDR3 is CASSPDRPYPYEQYF. CDR3 DNA: TGTGCCAGCTCACCGGACAGGCCTTATCCCTACGAGCAGTACTTC.